This T cell receptor (beta chain) was profiled in a study of lymphopenia after photon versus proton radiotherapy. Overall study results and limits: Better survival with proton therapy was suggested as possible, not demonstrated. Photon-treated patients lost naive T cells and TCR diversity; proton-treated stayed stable. Oligoclonal CD8+ Temra expansion after nadir drove photon patients' diversity drop.

The CDR3 spans 16 residues. V lost 0 bases to trimming and J lost 0 bases, with 10 bases between them. Germline V gene lookup returns CDR1 SGHRS and CDR2 YFSETQ. Here immunoSEQ multiplex PCR was the method, and the copy in TCRdb shows in-frame clones only, minus some. Found here are about 53,000 clones, 65% to 85% of them singletons; the top ten hold over 25%. In regard to this clone: As yet, its antigen is unknown.

This sequence originates from a man aged 45-65 years with gastric cancer. V is TRBV5-1 and J is TRBJ2-4; tentative D call: TRBD1 (6 bases). Sequencing was performed on peripheral blood, taken from a patient treated with photon-based radiotherapy. The CDR3 DNA follows: TGCGCCAGCAGCTTGGGACAGGAGATAGCCAAAAACATTCAGTACTTC. Its protein product is CASSLGQEIAKNIQYF. The complete variable domain, with remaining parts taken from reference TRBV5-1 and TRBJ2-4, reads KAGVTQTPRYLIKTRGQQVTLSCSPISGHRSVSWYQQTPGQGLQFLFEYFSETQRNKGNFPGRFSGRQFSNSRSEMNVSTLELGDSALYLCASSLGQEIAKNIQYFGAGTRLSVL.